The 28 T cell receptor beta chains presented below share a single source sample, sequenced in a study of molecular identifiers for immune sequencing clone quantification. TCRdb re-derived calls from the PCR reads in MiXCR, one entry per CDR3 protein. The sample shows 550,000 to 750,000 distinct CDR3 sequences, just under 20% of them seen only once. The sequenced sample was naive CD8+ T cells from blood, with Jurkat cell RNA spiked in. Subset: FACS-sorted CD8+CD4-CCR7+CD45RA+ naive T cells. The receptors stem from a human donor in good health. Some libraries in this study had Jurkat cell RNA spiked in.

This clonotype was detected only a few times. The chain links TRBV7-9 to TRBJ1-6; D remains ambiguous. The length of the CDR3 is 16 residues. V lost 2 bases to trimming and J lost 9 bases, with 17 bases between them. In germline, CDR1 is SEHNR, CDR2 FQNEAQ (reference sequence). CDR3: CASSLPAVGKSSPLHF. The CDR3 DNA reads TGTGCCAGCAGCTTACCCGCAGTGGGGAAAAGTTCACCCCTCCACTTT.

This clonotype appeared many times. The chain recombines TRBV20-1 with TRBJ1-1; no clear D. The CDR3 spans 11 residues. Germline V gene lookup returns CDR1 DFQATT and CDR2 SNEGSKA (reference sequence). Trimming left V 6 bases short and J 6 bases short, with 11 bases between. In nucleotides, the CDR3 is TGCAGTGCCAGAACTGGGGCTGAAGCTTTCTTT. It yields the protein CSARTGAEAFF.

In this sample, this clonotype turned up many times. The genes are TRBV29-1 and TRBJ2-5; TRBD2 matches 7 bases. V lost 7 bases and J lost 3; bases outside the gene matches: 5. The CDR3 totals 12 residues. Germline CDR1 SQVTM, CDR2 ANQGSEA. The CDR3 region has the DNA TGCAGCGCTAGAGGACTAGAAGAGACCCAGTACTTC. Translating gives CSARGLEETQYF.

Concerning this clonotype: This could be a read error, since a much larger clone is one nucleotide away. The J gene is TRBJ2-3, the V gene TRBV27; 9 bases map to TRBD1. The CDR3 spans 17 residues. Germline CDR1 reads MNHEY; CDR2 reads SMNVEV (reference sequence). V was clipped by 4 bases and J by 1 base; unmatched bases: 9. The chain's CDR3 is CASSSGTGILRTDTQYF. CDR3 DNA sequence: TGTGCCAGCAGTTCGGGGACAGGGATCCTACGCACAGATACGCAGTATTTT.

This clonotype was picked up many times. The chain joins TRBV4-3 to TRBJ1-6; D is unclear. Germline V CDR1 and CDR2: LGHNA, YSLEER. V was pared by 0 bases and J by 11 bases, with 14 bases between. The CDR3 is made up of 15 amino acids. The CDR3 reads CASSQDKGGSPPLHF. The CDR3, as DNA: TGCGCCAGCAGCCAAGATAAGGGCGGGAGCCCACCCCTCCACTTT.

The V gene is TRBV25-1, the J gene TRBJ2-5; the match to TRBD1 covers 8 bases. With 6 bases clipped from V and 3 bases from J, the junction kept 9 bases outside the gene matches. Germline loops: CDR1 MGHDK, CDR2 SYGVNS. The CDR3 totals 15 residues. CDR3 in amino acids: CASRKGQGGEETQYF. The DNA for the CDR3 is TGTGCCAGCAGAAAAGGACAGGGAGGTGAAGAGACCCAGTACTTC.

This clonotype was recorded many times. The V gene is TRBV30, the J gene TRBJ1-1; D might be TRBD1 (5 bases). Germline CDR1 is GTSNPN and CDR2 is SVGIG (reference sequence). Trimming stripped 3 bases from V and 5 bases from J, with 13 bases between. The CDR3 is 13 residues long. Written as DNA, the CDR3 is TGTGCCTGGAGCCAGGACCGGGGGACTGAAGCTTTCTTT. Protein: CAWSQDRGTEAFF.

The sample holds a few counts of this clonotype. The chain links TRBV7-6 to TRBJ1-5; 7 bases fit TRBD1. The germline V gene has CDR1 SGHVS and CDR2 FNYEAQ. This CDR3 is 16 amino acids long. V lost 5 bases and J lost 4; bases outside the gene matches: 11. CDR3 residues: CASSAGTALGNQPQHF. The CDR3 region has the DNA TGTGCCAGCAGCGCAGGGACAGCTTTAGGAAATCAGCCCCAGCATTTT.

Remarks on this clonotype: A much larger clone sits a single nucleotide away, making a read error possible. The chain uses TRBV27 and TRBJ2-5, with TRBD1 as a possible D gene (5 bases). CDR1 is MNHEY, CDR2 SMNVEV, per germline (reference sequence). The length of the CDR3 is 17 residues. CDR3 sequence (DNA): TGTGCCAGCAGTCAATCCACCCAGACAGCTTTGATAGAGACCCAGTGCTTC. It encodes CASSQSTQTALIETQCF.

This clonotype has just a few counts. The chain combines TRBV20-1 with TRBJ2-5; D gene ambiguous. The germline V and J ends were trimmed by 0 bases and 5 bases, with 10 bases remaining between them. Germline assignment: CDR1 DFQATT and CDR2 SNEGSKA (reference sequence). There are 13 residues in the CDR3. The CDR3 here is CSAREHGQETQYF. The CDR3 DNA follows: TGCAGTGCTAGAGAGCACGGGCAGGAGACCCAGTACTTC.

This clonotype has ten or more counts. The chain combines TRBV4-1 with TRBJ2-1; tentative D call: TRBD1 (6 bases). CDR1 MGHRA and CDR2 YSYEKL come from the germline V gene. Trimming stripped 3 bases from V and 0 bases from J, with 21 bases between. CDR3 size: 19 residues. The CDR3 bases are TGCGCCAGCAGCCAGACTACCAGCTCTACAGGGCTCTCCTACAATGAGCAGTTCTTC. Its protein is CASSQTTSSTGLSYNEQFF.

Regarding this clonotype: A much larger clone differs by one base, so this may be a read error. The V gene is TRBV6-6, the J gene TRBJ2-2, with no clear D. The length of the CDR3 is 17 residues. The germline gives CDR1 MNHNY, CDR2 SVGAGI (reference sequence). In DNA, the CDR3 is TGTGCCAGCAGTACCCGGCCTACCCCCCCGAACGCCGGGGAGCTGTTTTTT. It specifies CASSTRPTPPNAGELFF.

This clonotype was seen many times. The V call is TRBV7-9, the J call TRBJ2-5, with 10 bases aligning to TRBD1. V was clipped by 2 bases and J by 1 base; unmatched bases: 4. The CDR3 contains 16 residues. Germline V gene sequence: CDR1 SEHNR, CDR2 FQNEAQ (reference sequence). The CDR3 reads CASSLRTGGGQETQYF. The CDR3 nucleotides read TGTGCCAGCAGCTTAAGGACAGGGGGAGGCCAAGAGACCCAGTACTTC.

About this clonotype itself: Likely a read error: the CDR3 ends without its conserved phenylalanine or tryptophan. This chain joins TRBV5-1 and TRBJ2-5; D remains ambiguous. Germline V lookup: CDR1 SGHRS, CDR2 YFSETQ. V lost 1 base, J lost 2 bases, and 6 bases lay in between. The CDR3 is made up of 13 amino acids. This chain's CDR3 is CASSLPLQETQYL. The DNA for the CDR3 is TGCGCCAGCAGCTTGCCCCTACAAGAGACCCAGTACCTC.

This clonotype was recorded a few times. The genes are TRBV6-6 and TRBJ2-1; D not certain. Germline lookup yields CDR1 MNHNY and CDR2 SVGAGI (reference sequence). V lost 5 bases to trimming and J lost 1 base, with 12 bases between them. The CDR3 contains 15 residues. CDR3 sequence reads: CASSRLEASYNEQFF. CDR3 in DNA: TGTGCCAGCAGTCGTCTTGAGGCTTCCTACAATGAGCAGTTCTTC.

CDR3 nucleotide sequence: TGTGCCAGTAGTACCCTCCGGGATTCACCCCTCCACTTT. It codes for CASSTLRDSPLHF. This chain joins TRBV19 and TRBJ1-6; D remains ambiguous. The CDR3 spans 13 residues. The ends were cut back, 4 bases at V and 8 bases at J, with 9 bases in the middle. Germline V gene lookup returns CDR1 LNHDA and CDR2 SQIVND (reference sequence). Filled out from reference TRBV19 and TRBJ1-6, the complete variable domain reads DGGITQSPKYLFRKEGQNVTLSCEQNLNHDAMYWYRQDPGQGLRLIYYSQIVNDFQKGDIAEGYSVSREKKESFPLTVTSAQKNPTAFYLCASSTLRDSPLHFGNGTRLTVT.

The genes are TRBV10-2 and TRBJ1-4, with TRBD1 matching over 8 bases. Trimming cost V 6 bases and J 0 bases; bases outside gene matches: 0. The CDR3 is 14 residues long. Germline V gene lookup returns CDR1 WSHSY and CDR2 SAAADI. CDR3 nucleotide sequence: TGCGCCAGCAGGACAGGGGCAACTAATGAAAAACTGTTTTTT. The encoded protein is CASRTGATNEKLFF.

A single count supports this clonotype. It may be a read error: a sequence one base away is much more abundant. The chain uses TRBV11-2 and TRBJ2-3; 9 positions agree with TRBD2. The CDR3 spans 16 residues. Germline trimming cut 4 bases from V and 8 bases from J; bases unmatched to any gene: 13. The germline gives CDR1 SGHAT, CDR2 FQNNGV. The CDR3 DNA is TGTGCCAGCAGCTCGTTAGCGGGAGAGACTCCAGGTACGCAGTATTTT. Its translation is CASSSLAGETPGTQYF.

A note on this clonotype: A much larger clone lies one base from this, so it may be a read error. This chain uses TRBV13 with TRBJ2-4; D ambiguous. This CDR3 is 12 amino acids long. Germline V gives CDR1 PRHDT, CDR2 FYEKMQ (reference sequence). V lost 0 bases and J lost 12, with 9 bases in between. CDR3 sequence reads: CASSLGPANQYF. CDR3 nucleotide sequence: TGTGCCAGCAGCTTAGGCCCCGCTAATCAGTACTTC.

Comments on this clonotype: A much larger clone lies a single base off, so this may be a read error. CDR3 loop: CAWKSRYYEQYF. DNA of the CDR3: TGTGCCTGGAAATCCCGCTACTACGAGCAGTACTTC. V usage is TRBV30 and J usage is TRBJ2-7; the D is unclear. With 4 bases removed from V and 3 bases from J, the gap between germline ends came to 10 bases. Germline V CDR1 and CDR2: GTSNPN, SVGIG (reference sequence). The CDR3 totals 12 residues.

This clonotype was counted only a few times. This may be a read error, as it is one base from a much larger clone. No DNA is shown, since the ends of the CDR3 on it are uncertain; the CDR3 is the one TCRdb lists. The chain has TRBV7-9 and TRBJ1-3. The CDR3 contains 17 residues when both ends are counted. Germline assignment: CDR1 SEHNR and CDR2 FQNEAQ (reference sequence). This CDR3 reads CASSHTSDVASGNTMYF.

The chain uses TRBV4-2 and TRBJ1-1; 7 nucleotides agree with TRBD1. The germline V gene has CDR1 LGHNA and CDR2 YNFKEQ. V trimming: 5 bases; J trimming: 2 bases; junction bases outside the gene matches: 8. This CDR3 is 15 amino acids long. CDR3 bases: TGTGCCAGCAGCGCTCAAACAGGGGTAAACACTGAAGCTTTCTTT. Its protein product is CASSAQTGVNTEAFF.

This clonotype was counted at least ten times. The rearrangement joins TRBV27 to TRBJ1-2; D call uncertain. The CDR3 runs to 12 residues. The V gene's germline CDR1 is MNHEY and CDR2 SMNVEV (reference sequence). Between the trimmed V and J ends, which lost 8 bases and 2 bases, there was a span of 9 bases. The DNA of the CDR3 is TGTGCCAGCCGAGGCACCAACTATGGCTACACCTTC. Translating gives CASRGTNYGYTF.

This clonotype appeared many times. This rearrangement joins TRBV4-3 to TRBJ2-7, with D perhaps TRBD2 (5 bases). Germline loops: CDR1 LGHNA, CDR2 YSLEER. The CDR3 spans 18 residues. Trimming took 0 bases from V and 0 from J, leaving 18 bases between them. For the CDR3, the DNA is TGCGCCAGCAGCCAAGAAGCCAAAGAGGGCCAAAGCTCCTACGAGCAGTACTTC. Translating it yields CASSQEAKEGQSSYEQYF.

In this sample, this clonotype turned up many times. The junction departs from germline at one end; a sequencing error may be responsible. The chain joins TRBV7-3 to TRBJ1-1; no reliable D call. Looked up from germline, CDR1 is SGHTA and CDR2 is FQGTGA. CDR3 length: 13 amino acids. The CDR3 is CASSLSQNTEAFF. The CDR3 bases are TGTGCCAGCAGTTTAAGTCAGAACACTGAAGCTTTCTTT.

A few counts support this clonotype. The chain is built from TRBV6-2 or TRBV6-3 and TRBJ2-7, with D perhaps TRBD2 (6 bases). The CDR3 contains 13 residues. Germline CDR1 and CDR2: MNHEY and SVGEGT. V gave up 7 bases and J gave up 3 bases, with 13 bases separating them. CDR3 sequence reads: CASNPLANYEQYF. DNA for the CDR3: TGTGCCAGCAACCCCCTAGCGAACTACGAGCAGTACTTC.

The chain employs TRBV9 and TRBJ2-5; maybe TRBD1 (5 bases). The length of the CDR3 is 15 residues. Between the trimmed V and J ends, which lost 0 bases and 3 bases, there was a span of 12 bases. From germline, CDR1 is SGDLS and CDR2 YYNGEE. The CDR3 DNA reads TGTGCCAGCAGCGTAGGGTTGACAGACAAAGAGACCCAGTACTTC. Its translation is CASSVGLTDKETQYF.

The CDR3 loop reads CSAEQGFGNTEAFF. The DNA for the CDR3 is TGCAGTGCTGAGCAGGGGTTCGGGAACACTGAAGCTTTCTTT. The chain combines TRBV20-1 with TRBJ1-1, with D perhaps matching TRBD1 (6 bases). The V and J ends lost 5 bases and 1 base respectively, with 14 bases between them. Germline V gene lookup returns CDR1 DFQATT and CDR2 SNEGSKA (reference sequence). The CDR3 length is 14 residues.